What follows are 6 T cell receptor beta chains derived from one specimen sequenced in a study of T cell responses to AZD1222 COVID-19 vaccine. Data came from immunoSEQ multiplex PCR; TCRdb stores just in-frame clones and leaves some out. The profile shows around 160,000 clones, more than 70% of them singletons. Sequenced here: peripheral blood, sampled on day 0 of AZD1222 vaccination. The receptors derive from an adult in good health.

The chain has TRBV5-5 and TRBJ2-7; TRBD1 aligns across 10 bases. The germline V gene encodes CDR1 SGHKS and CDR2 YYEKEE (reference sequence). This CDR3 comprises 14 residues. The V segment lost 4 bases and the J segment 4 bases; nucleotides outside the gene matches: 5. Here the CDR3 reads CASSPGTGAYEQYF. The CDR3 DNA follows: TGTGCCAGCAGCCCGGGGACAGGGGCATACGAGCAGTACTTC.

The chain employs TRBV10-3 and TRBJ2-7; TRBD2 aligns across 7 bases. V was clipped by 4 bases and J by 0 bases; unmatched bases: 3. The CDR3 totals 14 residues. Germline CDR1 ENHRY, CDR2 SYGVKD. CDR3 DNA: TGTGCCATCAGTGGTAGCGGGCCCTCCTACGAGCAGTACTTC. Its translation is CAISGSGPSYEQYF.

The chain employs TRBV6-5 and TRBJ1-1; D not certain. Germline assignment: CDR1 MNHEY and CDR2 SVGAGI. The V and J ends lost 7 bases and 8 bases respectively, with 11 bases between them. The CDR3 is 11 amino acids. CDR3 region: CASTRRQEAFF. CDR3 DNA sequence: TGTGCCAGCACCAGGAGGCAGGAAGCTTTCTTT.

The CDR3 region is CASSSKSEQYF. The DNA of the CDR3 is TGTGCCAGCAGCTCAAAGTCGGAGCAGTACTTC. The chain has TRBV7-9 and TRBJ2-7, with no clear D. The CDR3 contains 11 residues. Trimming took off 4 bases at V and 7 bases at J, with 8 bases between the two ends. Germline-derived CDR1 and CDR2 are SEHNR and FQNEAQ (reference sequence).

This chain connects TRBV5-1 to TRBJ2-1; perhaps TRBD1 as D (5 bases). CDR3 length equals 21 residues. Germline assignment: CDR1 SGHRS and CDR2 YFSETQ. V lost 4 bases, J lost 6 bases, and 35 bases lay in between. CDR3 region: CASSLRPTGLSVGEKSNEQFF. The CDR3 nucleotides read TGCGCCAGCAGCCTAAGACCTACAGGCCTGAGTGTAGGAGAGAAAAGCAATGAGCAGTTCTTC.

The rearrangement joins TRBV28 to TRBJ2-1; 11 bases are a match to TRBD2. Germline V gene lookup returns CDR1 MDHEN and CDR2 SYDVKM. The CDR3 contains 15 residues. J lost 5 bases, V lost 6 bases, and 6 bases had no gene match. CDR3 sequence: CASSLGTSGNNEQFF. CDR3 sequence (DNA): TGTGCCAGCAGCCTTGGGACTAGCGGAAACAATGAGCAGTTCTTC.